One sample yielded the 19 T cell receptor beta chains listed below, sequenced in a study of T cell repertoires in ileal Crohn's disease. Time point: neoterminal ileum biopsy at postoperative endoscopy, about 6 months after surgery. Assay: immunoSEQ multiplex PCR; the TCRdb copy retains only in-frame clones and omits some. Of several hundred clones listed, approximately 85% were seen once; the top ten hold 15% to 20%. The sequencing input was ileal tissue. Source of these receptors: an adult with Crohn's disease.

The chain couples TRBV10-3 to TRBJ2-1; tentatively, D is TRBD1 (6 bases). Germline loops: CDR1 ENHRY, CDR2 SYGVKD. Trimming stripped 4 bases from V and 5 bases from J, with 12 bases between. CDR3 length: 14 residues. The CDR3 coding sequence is TGTGCCATCAGTGGTTGGGGACAAGACAATGAGCAGTTCTTC. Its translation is CAISGWGQDNEQFF.

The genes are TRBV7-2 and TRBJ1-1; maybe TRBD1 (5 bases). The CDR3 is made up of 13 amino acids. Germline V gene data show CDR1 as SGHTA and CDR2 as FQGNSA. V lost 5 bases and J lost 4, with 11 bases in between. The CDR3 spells CASSRGMGTEAFF. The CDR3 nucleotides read TGTGCCAGCAGCCGGGGCATGGGCACTGAAGCTTTCTTT.

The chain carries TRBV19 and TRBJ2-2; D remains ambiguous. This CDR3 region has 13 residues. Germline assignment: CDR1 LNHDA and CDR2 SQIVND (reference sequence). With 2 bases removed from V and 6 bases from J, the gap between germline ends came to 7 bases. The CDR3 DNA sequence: TGTGCCAGTAGTATACGGGTTGCCGGGGAGCTGTTTTTT. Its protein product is CASSIRVAGELFF. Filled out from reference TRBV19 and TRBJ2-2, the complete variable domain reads DGGITQSPKYLFRKEGQNVTLSCEQNLNHDAMYWYRQDPGQGLRLIYYSQIVNDFQKGDIAEGYSVSREKKESFPLTVTSAQKNPTAFYLCASSIRVAGELFFGEGSRLTVL.

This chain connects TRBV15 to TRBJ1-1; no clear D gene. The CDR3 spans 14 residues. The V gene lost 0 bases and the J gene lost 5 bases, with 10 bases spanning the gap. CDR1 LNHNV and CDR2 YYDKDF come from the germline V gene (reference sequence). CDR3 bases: TGTGCCACCAGCAGAGATTGGGTCTCAACTGAAGCTTTCTTT. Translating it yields CATSRDWVSTEAFF.

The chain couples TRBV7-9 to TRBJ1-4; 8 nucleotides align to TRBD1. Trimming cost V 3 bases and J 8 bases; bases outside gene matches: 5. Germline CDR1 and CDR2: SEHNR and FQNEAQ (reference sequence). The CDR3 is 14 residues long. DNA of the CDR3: TGTGCCAGCAGCTTTGACAGGGGCGGGGAAAAACTGTTTTTT. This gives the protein CASSFDRGGEKLFF.

In nucleotides, the CDR3 is TGTGCCAGCAGGTACTGGGGGAATAAGGGAAACACCATATATTTT. Translation: CASRYWGNKGNTIYF. The chain employs TRBV27 and TRBJ1-3, with a possible D match to TRBD1 (5 bases). Trimming cost V 6 bases and J 4 bases, with 16 bases left between them. The CDR3 loop spans 15 amino acids. Germline V gives CDR1 MNHEY, CDR2 SMNVEV (reference sequence).

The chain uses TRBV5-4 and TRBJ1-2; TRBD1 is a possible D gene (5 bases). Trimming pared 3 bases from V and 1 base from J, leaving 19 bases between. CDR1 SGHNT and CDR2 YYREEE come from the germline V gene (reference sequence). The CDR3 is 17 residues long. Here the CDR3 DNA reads TGTGCCAGCAGCTCGGGTAATTCGAGGACAAATAACTATGGCTACACCTTC. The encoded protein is CASSSGNSRTNNYGYTF.

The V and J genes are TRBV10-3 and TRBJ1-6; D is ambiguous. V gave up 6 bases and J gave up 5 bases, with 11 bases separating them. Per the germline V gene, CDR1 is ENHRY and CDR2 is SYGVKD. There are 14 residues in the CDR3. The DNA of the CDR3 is TGTGCCATCAGACCACAGAGCAATAATTCACCCCTCCACTTT. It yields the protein CAIRPQSNNSPLHF.

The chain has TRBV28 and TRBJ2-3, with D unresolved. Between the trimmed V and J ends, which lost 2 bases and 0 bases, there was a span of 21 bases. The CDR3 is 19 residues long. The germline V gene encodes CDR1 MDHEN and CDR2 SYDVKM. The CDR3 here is CASSLTFDGGGPSTDTQYF. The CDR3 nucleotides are TGTGCCAGCAGTTTAACGTTTGACGGCGGCGGACCTAGCACAGATACGCAGTATTTT.

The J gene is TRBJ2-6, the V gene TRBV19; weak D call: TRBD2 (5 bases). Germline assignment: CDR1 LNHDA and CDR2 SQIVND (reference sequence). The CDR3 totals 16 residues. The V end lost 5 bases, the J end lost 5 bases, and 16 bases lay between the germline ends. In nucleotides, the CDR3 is TGTGCCAGTAGTCGAGCGGCACAAAGTCGGGCCAACGTCCTGACTTTC. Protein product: CASSRAAQSRANVLTF.

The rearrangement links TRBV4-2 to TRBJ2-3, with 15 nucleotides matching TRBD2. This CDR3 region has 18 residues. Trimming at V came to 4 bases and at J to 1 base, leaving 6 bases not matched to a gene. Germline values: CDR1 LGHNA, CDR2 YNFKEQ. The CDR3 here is CASSPGLAGGPGTDTQYF. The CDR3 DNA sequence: TGTGCCAGCAGCCCCGGACTAGCGGGGGGGCCTGGCACAGATACGCAGTATTTT.

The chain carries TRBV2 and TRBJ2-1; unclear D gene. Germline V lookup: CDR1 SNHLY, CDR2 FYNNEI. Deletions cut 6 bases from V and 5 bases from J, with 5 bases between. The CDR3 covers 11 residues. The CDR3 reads CASSQDNEQFF. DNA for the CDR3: TGTGCCAGCAGCCAAGACAATGAGCAGTTCTTC.

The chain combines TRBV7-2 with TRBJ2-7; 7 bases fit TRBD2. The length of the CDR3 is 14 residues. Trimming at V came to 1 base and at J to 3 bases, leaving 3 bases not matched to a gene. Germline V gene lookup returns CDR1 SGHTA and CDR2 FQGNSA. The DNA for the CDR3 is TGTGCCAGCAGCTTAGAAAGGGAGGGCTACGAGCAGTACTTC. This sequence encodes CASSLEREGYEQYF.

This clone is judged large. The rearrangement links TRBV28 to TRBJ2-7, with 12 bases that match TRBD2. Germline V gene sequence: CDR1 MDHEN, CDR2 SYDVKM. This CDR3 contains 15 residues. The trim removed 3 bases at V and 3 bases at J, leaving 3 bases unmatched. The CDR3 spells CASSLTSGGHYEQYF. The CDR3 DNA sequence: TGTGCCAGCAGTTTGACTAGCGGGGGACACTACGAGCAGTACTTC.

CDR3 amino acids: CTSSQTGGSEGYTF. For the CDR3, the DNA is TGCACCAGCAGCCAGACAGGGGGATCTGAAGGCTACACCTTC. The rearrangement links TRBV1 to TRBJ1-2; TRBD1, the table's D call, was not compared with the DNA. TRBV1 counts as a pseudogene. The CDR3 covers 14 residues.

This CDR3 reads CASSAQGYQETQYF. The CDR3 DNA follows: TGTGCCAGCAGTGCGCAGGGTTACCAAGAGACCCAGTACTTC. The chain couples TRBV28 to TRBJ2-5, with D perhaps matching TRBD1 (5 bases). The CDR3 is 14 residues long. With 5 bases removed from V and 0 bases from J, the gap between germline ends came to 10 bases. CDR1 and CDR2 (germline): MDHEN, SYDVKM.

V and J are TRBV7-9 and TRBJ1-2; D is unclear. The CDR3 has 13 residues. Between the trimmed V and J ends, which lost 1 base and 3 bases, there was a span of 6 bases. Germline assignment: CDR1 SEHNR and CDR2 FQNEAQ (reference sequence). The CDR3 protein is CASSLEGYYGYTF. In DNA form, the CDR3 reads TGTGCCAGCAGCTTAGAGGGCTACTATGGCTACACCTTC.

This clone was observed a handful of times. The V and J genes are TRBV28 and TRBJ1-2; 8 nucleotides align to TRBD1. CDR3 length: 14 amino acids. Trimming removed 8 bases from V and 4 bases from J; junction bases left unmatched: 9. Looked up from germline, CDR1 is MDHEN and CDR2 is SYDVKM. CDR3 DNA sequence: TGTGCCAGCGCCCCGCGGACAGGGATCTATGGCTACACCTTC. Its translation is CASAPRTGIYGYTF.

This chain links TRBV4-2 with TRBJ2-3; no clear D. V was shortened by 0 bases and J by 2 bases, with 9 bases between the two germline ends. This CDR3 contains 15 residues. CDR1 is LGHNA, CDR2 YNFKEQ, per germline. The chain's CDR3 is CASSQEQTLTDTQYF. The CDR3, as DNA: TGTGCCAGCAGCCAAGAACAAACGCTCACAGATACGCAGTATTTT.